Listed below are T cell receptor beta chains from one sample, sequenced in a study of blood T cells in healthy people across ages. TCRdb ran MiXCR on the 5' RACE reads and lists one entry per CDR3 protein. The sample lists fewer than 900,000 distinct CDR3 sequences, approximately 39% occurring once. The sequenced sample was blood. The receptor source for this set is an older woman in good health. Both conserved end residues are part of each CDR3. Fields, in order: D gene, J gene, clone size, V gene, CDR3 length, CDR3 DNA, CDR3 protein. A D gene is named only where the DNA matches it firmly. Expanded clones are given a class, and other clones once, few, many or no size at all.

D gene: NA; J gene: TRBJ2-7; clone size: NA; V gene: TRBV7-3; CDR3 length: 17; CDR3 DNA: TGTGCCAGCAGCTTCATTACTTGCGCCGTTGGCTACAATGAGCAGTACTTC; CDR3 protein: CASSFITCAVGYNEQYF
D gene: TRBD1; J gene: TRBJ1-2; clone size: few; V gene: TRBV6-5; CDR3 length: 17; CDR3 DNA: TGTGCCAGCAGTTACTCAGAGCCCGGACAGGGACTCGGTGGCTACACCTTC; CDR3 protein: CASSYSEPGQGLGGYTF
D gene: TRBD2; J gene: TRBJ2-7; clone size: few; V gene: TRBV6-5; CDR3 length: 13; CDR3 DNA: TGTGCCAGCAGCGAGCGGGAGGGCCACGAGCAGTACTTC; CDR3 protein: CASSEREGHEQYF
D gene: TRBD2; J gene: TRBJ2-1; clone size: NA; V gene: TRBV11-2; CDR3 length: 17; CDR3 DNA: TGTGCCAGCAGCCCCCACTCCAGCGGGAGCTCCTACAATGAGCAGTTCTTC; CDR3 protein: CASSPHSSGSSYNEQFF
D gene: NA; J gene: TRBJ2-3; clone size: NA; V gene: TRBV3-1; CDR3 length: 15; CDR3 DNA: TGTGCCAGCAGCCAGGGAGTATCGGTCACAGATACGCAGTATTTT; CDR3 protein: CASSQGVSVTDTQYF
D gene: TRBD1; J gene: TRBJ2-7; clone size: NA; V gene: TRBV29-1; CDR3 length: 14; CDR3 DNA: TGCAGCGCCACCGGGACAGGGAAGTCCTACGAGCAGTACTTC; CDR3 protein: CSATGTGKSYEQYF
D gene: TRBD1; J gene: TRBJ1-1; clone size: NA; V gene: TRBV20-1; CDR3 length: 14; CDR3 DNA: TGCAGTGCTAGACGGGACAGTATGAACACTGAAGCTTTCTTT; CDR3 protein: CSARRDSMNTEAFF
D gene: NA; J gene: TRBJ1-2; clone size: NA; V gene: TRBV10-1; CDR3 length: 14; CDR3 DNA: TGCGCCAGCAGTGAGACCCACAGTCTCGGTGGCTACACCTTC; CDR3 protein: CASSETHSLGGYTF
D gene: TRBD1; J gene: TRBJ1-5; clone size: NA; V gene: TRBV20-1; CDR3 length: 14; CDR3 DNA: TGCAGTGCTAGAGGACAGGGGTACAATCAGCCCCAGCATTTT; CDR3 protein: CSARGQGYNQPQHF
D gene: TRBD1; J gene: TRBJ2-7; clone size: NA; V gene: TRBV18; CDR3 length: 18; CDR3 DNA: TGTGCCAGCTCACCACTCGTTTCCGGGACAGGGGGCATTTACGAGCAGTACTTC; CDR3 protein: CASSPLVSGTGGIYEQYF
D gene: TRBD2; J gene: TRBJ2-1; clone size: NA; V gene: TRBV7-3; CDR3 length: 15; CDR3 DNA: TGTGCCAGCAGTCCCGTGGGAGGGATCGACAATGAGCAGTTCTTC; CDR3 protein: CASSPVGGIDNEQFF
D gene: NA; J gene: TRBJ2-1; clone size: NA; V gene: TRBV30; CDR3 length: 13; CDR3 DNA: TGTGCCTGGAGTCCCCCGGGGGAAGAGACCCAGTTCTTC; CDR3 protein: CAWSPPGEETQFF
D gene: TRBD2; J gene: TRBJ2-1; clone size: NA; V gene: TRBV6-2/TRBV6-3; CDR3 length: 15; CDR3 DNA: TGTGCCAGCAGTGCGGGACTAGCGGGGGGTTATGAGCAGTTCTTC; CDR3 protein: CASSAGLAGGYEQFF
D gene: NA; J gene: TRBJ2-5; clone size: NA; V gene: TRBV20-1; CDR3 length: 13; CDR3 DNA: TGCAGTGCTGGGTTCAGGGGCCAAGAGACCCAGTACTTC; CDR3 protein: CSAGFRGQETQYF
D gene: TRBD1; J gene: TRBJ2-7; clone size: once; V gene: TRBV4-2; CDR3 length: 18; CDR3 DNA: TGTGCCAACAGCCTTGGGACAGGGGGAGGAATAGAAGGCTACGAGCAGTACTTC; CDR3 protein: CANSLGTGGGIEGYEQYF